These 3 T cell receptor beta chains came from one sample sequenced in a study of cytomegalovirus exposure and HLA in healthy donors. 60 Vbeta and 13 Jbeta primers were used in PCR. This table comes from immunoSEQ multiplex PCR, and its TCRdb copy is limited to in-frame clones, with some not included. This sample has some 110,000 clones, with 10% found just once. The specimen sequenced was PBMCs. The receptors come from a man aged 40-50 years in good health and CMV-seropositive.

The rearrangement uses TRBV4-3 and TRBJ1-5, with D unresolved. V gave up 0 bases and J gave up 7 bases, with 13 bases separating them. Germline V gives CDR1 LGHNA, CDR2 YSLEER. CDR3 length: 15 amino acids. Written as DNA, the CDR3 is TGCGCCAGCAGCCAAGATCGGCAGGTGATCCAGCCCCAGCATTTT. Protein: CASSQDRQVIQPQHF.

The rearrangement joins TRBV6-5 to TRBJ1-2, with a possible D match to TRBD1 (5 bases). This CDR3 is built from 15 residues. Germline loops: CDR1 MNHEY, CDR2 SVGAGI. The V and J ends lost 0 bases and 8 bases respectively, with 16 bases between them. The CDR3 DNA reads TGTGCCAGCAGTTACTCCGGCAGGGAACTGGGGGGCTACACCTTC. Protein product: CASSYSGRELGGYTF.

This clone was detected only a few times. This chain uses TRBV28 with TRBJ1-4, with 8 nucleotides matching TRBD1. CDR1 MDHEN and CDR2 SYDVKM come from the germline V gene. V dropped 5 bases and J dropped 7; count of bases not matched to a gene: 9. This CDR3 has 15 amino acids. CDR3 protein: CASSAPGQGSEKLFF. The CDR3 region has the DNA TGTGCCAGCAGTGCCCCCGGACAGGGTAGTGAAAAACTGTTTTTT.